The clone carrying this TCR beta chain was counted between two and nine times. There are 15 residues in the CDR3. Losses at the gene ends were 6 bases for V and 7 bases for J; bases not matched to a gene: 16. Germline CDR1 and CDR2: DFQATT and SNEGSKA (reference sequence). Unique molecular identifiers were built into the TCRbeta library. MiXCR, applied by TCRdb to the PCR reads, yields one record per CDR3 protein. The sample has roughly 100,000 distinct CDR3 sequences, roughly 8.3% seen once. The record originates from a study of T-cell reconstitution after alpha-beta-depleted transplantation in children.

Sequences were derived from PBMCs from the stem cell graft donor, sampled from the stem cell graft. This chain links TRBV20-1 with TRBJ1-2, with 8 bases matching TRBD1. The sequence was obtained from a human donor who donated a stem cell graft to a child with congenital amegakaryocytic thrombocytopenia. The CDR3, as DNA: TGCAGTGCCCCCGGACAGGGTTTAGTTTTAGGTGGCTACACCTTC. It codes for CSAPGQGLVLGGYTF.